A single sample is the source of the 27 T cell receptor beta chains below, sequenced in a study of cytomegalovirus exposure and HLA in healthy donors. Sequenced by immunoSEQ multiplex PCR; TCRdb stores in-frame clones only, minus some. Of about 75,000 clones in the sample, about 85% are singletons; the top ten hold around 3%. Sequenced: PBMCs. The receptor set was obtained from a man aged 25 to 40 in good health and CMV-seronegative.

This chain joins TRBV7-9 and TRBJ1-6; D unclear. The germline gives CDR1 SEHNR, CDR2 FQNEAQ (reference sequence). V lost 5 bases and J lost 14, with 13 bases in between. The CDR3 spans 12 residues. Written as DNA, the CDR3 is TGTGCCAGCAGCCGACAACTTCAGACCCTCCACTTT. Its protein is CASSRQLQTLHF.

This clone was recorded only once. The chain employs TRBV27 and TRBJ2-7; D unclear. This CDR3 is built from 14 residues. Looked up from germline, CDR1 is MNHEY and CDR2 is SMNVEV (reference sequence). Trimming stripped 6 bases from V and 5 bases from J, with 17 bases between. The CDR3 sequence: CASRPRLFIDEQYF. The CDR3 bases are TGTGCCAGCAGACCGAGGCTTTTTATCGACGAGCAGTACTTC.

V gene TRBV28 combines with J gene TRBJ1-1; 10 bases line up with TRBD1. Germline V gene data show CDR1 as MDHEN and CDR2 as SYDVKM. The CDR3 runs to 14 residues. The junction had 9 bases not matched to a gene; V was cut back by 10 bases and J by 4 bases. As DNA, the CDR3 is TGTGCCACCAAAATTGACAGGGGGCGCACTGAAGCTTTCTTT. It is translated as CATKIDRGRTEAFF.

This clone is classed as medium-sized. The chain has TRBV6-6 and TRBJ1-6; D is unresolved. Trimming shortened V by 8 bases and J by 0 bases, and 14 bases separated the two germline ends. The CDR3 has 16 amino acids. Per the germline V gene, CDR1 is MNHNY and CDR2 is SVGAGI (reference sequence). This CDR3 is CASDSSESSYNSPLHF. The CDR3 region has the DNA TGTGCCAGCGACTCCTCGGAGAGCTCCTATAATTCACCCCTCCACTTT.

The chain joins TRBV29-1 to TRBJ1-5, with 9 bases fitting TRBD1. CDR3 size: 14 residues. Germline CDR1 is SQVTM and CDR2 is ANQGSEA. J lost 5 bases, V lost 6 bases, and 8 bases had no gene match. The CDR3 DNA reads as TGCAGCGTGAAGGTACGGGACAGGGATCAGCCCCAGCATTTT. The encoded protein is CSVKVRDRDQPQHF.

The CDR3 reads CASSQDGETGGYGYTF. In nucleotides, the CDR3 is TGTGCCAGCAGCCAAGACGGAGAGACAGGAGGCTATGGCTACACCTTC. The chain recombines TRBV4-2 with TRBJ1-2; D is possibly TRBD1 (6 bases). The germline gives CDR1 LGHNA, CDR2 YNFKEQ. The CDR3 is 16 amino acids. V lost 0 bases and J lost 4, with 15 bases in between.

This chain joins TRBV7-2 and TRBJ2-2; D gene unclear. The V end lost 1 base, the J end lost 6 bases, and 9 bases lay between the germline ends. The CDR3 is 14 amino acids. Germline-derived CDR1 and CDR2 are SGHTA and FQGNSA. CDR3 residues: CASSLESGAGELFF. CDR3 sequence (DNA): TGTGCCAGCAGCTTAGAATCCGGAGCCGGGGAGCTGTTTTTT. Complete variable domain (other parts from reference TRBV7-2 and TRBJ2-2): GAGVSQSPSNKVTEKGKDVELRCDPISGHTALYWYRQSLGQGLEFLIYFQGNSAPDKSGLPSDRFSAERTGGSVSTLTIQRTQQEDSAVYLCASSLESGAGELFFGEGSRLTVL.

The rearrangement uses TRBV30 and TRBJ2-7; 8 positions agree with TRBD1. Germline trimming cut 0 bases from V and 4 bases from J; bases unmatched to any gene: 8. Germline V lookup: CDR1 GTSNPN, CDR2 SVGIG (reference sequence). This CDR3 has 15 residues. This CDR3 reads CAWSVRVQGAYEQYF. In nucleotides, the CDR3 is TGTGCCTGGAGTGTTCGTGTGCAGGGGGCTTACGAGCAGTACTTC.

In this sample, this clone turned up once. V and J are TRBV9 and TRBJ2-5; TRBD2 matches 7 bases. V was pared by 4 bases and J by 5 bases, with 8 bases of the junction left unmatched. This CDR3 is 14 amino acids long. Germline V lookup: CDR1 SGDLS, CDR2 YYNGEE. The CDR3 is CASSTGEGRETQYF. CDR3 in DNA: TGTGCCAGCAGCACGGGGGAGGGGAGGGAGACCCAGTACTTC.

This chain uses TRBV29-1 with TRBJ2-1; TRBD1 is a possible D gene (6 bases). This CDR3 region has 14 residues. Trimming removed 6 bases from V and 1 base from J, with 13 bases in between. Germline V CDR1 and CDR2: SQVTM, ANQGSEA. The CDR3 here is CSVVKGGSYNEQFF. In DNA, the CDR3 is TGCAGCGTGGTAAAAGGGGGATCCTACAATGAGCAGTTCTTC.

This clone was detected only a few times. V usage is TRBV11-2 and J usage is TRBJ2-3; 7 nucleotides agree with TRBD2. The CDR3 spans 14 residues. Trimming took 3 bases from V and 6 from J; bases not matched to a gene: 6. Germline assignment: CDR1 SGHAT and CDR2 FQNNGV. As DNA, the CDR3 is TGTGCCAGCAGCTTTTTGACCGGGGGGGATACGCAGTATTTT. As protein: CASSFLTGGDTQYF.

This clone has just one count. The chain combines TRBV9 with TRBJ2-1; 8 nucleotides align to TRBD2. The V gene's germline CDR1 is SGDLS and CDR2 YYNGEE. The CDR3 is made up of 16 amino acids. The V segment lost 4 bases and the J segment 5 bases; nucleotides outside the gene matches: 11. CDR3 coding DNA: TGTGCCAGCAGCCAAAAACGACTAGCGTCCGACAATGAGCAGTTCTTC. Protein sequence: CASSQKRLASDNEQFF.

The V call is TRBV7-3, the J call TRBJ2-1; TRBD2 might be the D (6 bases). Per germline, CDR1 SGHTA and CDR2 FQGTGA. This CDR3 has 15 residues. With 3 bases removed from V and 0 bases from J, the gap between germline ends came to 9 bases. The CDR3 nucleotides are TGTGCCAGCAGCTTCGGGGGTAGCTCCTACAATGAGCAGTTCTTC. Its translation is CASSFGGSSYNEQFF.

The chain employs TRBV6-5 and TRBJ2-2; 7 nucleotides match TRBD1. This CDR3 is 15 amino acids long. Germline trimming cut 4 bases from V and 3 bases from J; bases unmatched to any gene: 5. Germline assignment: CDR1 MNHEY and CDR2 SVGAGI. CDR3 region: CASSSRGYDTGELFF. CDR3 DNA sequence: TGTGCCAGCAGTTCCAGGGGGTATGACACCGGGGAGCTGTTTTTT.

The CDR3 spells CASSPQQGSTEAFF. The CDR3, as DNA: TGTGCCAGCAGCCCCCAACAGGGTAGCACTGAAGCTTTCTTT. The chain has TRBV5-4 and TRBJ1-1; the D gene is possibly TRBD1 (6 bases). The germline CDR1 and CDR2 sequences are SGHNT and YYREEE (reference sequence). There are 14 residues in the CDR3. Trimming shortened V by 4 bases and J by 4 bases, and 14 bases separated the two germline ends. Drawing the rest from reference TRBV5-4 and TRBJ1-1, the complete variable domain is ETGVTQSPTHLIKTRGQQVTLRCSSQSGHNTVSWYQQALGQGPQFIFQYYREEENGRGNFPPRFSGLQFPNYSSELNVNALELDDSALYLCASSPQQGSTEAFFGQGTRLTVV.

The chain employs TRBV6-4 and TRBJ2-1, with TRBD2 identical over 7 bases. Trimming removed 3 bases from V and 4 bases from J; junction bases left unmatched: 9. The CDR3 runs 16 residues. CDR1 is MRHNA, CDR2 SNTAGT, per germline. Here the CDR3 DNA reads TGTGCCAGCAGTGATTCCCTAGCGGATGTGTACAATGAGCAGTTCTTC. This translates into CASSDSLADVYNEQFF.

The table lists this clone with a count of one. This chain links TRBV27 with TRBJ2-1; D gene uncertain. V lost 2 bases, J lost 0 bases, and 11 bases lay in between. This CDR3 spans 16 amino acids. Germline CDR1 reads MNHEY; CDR2 reads SMNVEV (reference sequence). The CDR3 bases are TGTGCCAGCAGTTTACAAACCCCCAGCTCCTACAATGAGCAGTTCTTC. This codes for CASSLQTPSSYNEQFF.

The chain has TRBV6-1 and TRBJ2-1; 8 bases fit TRBD2. CDR1 is MNHNS, CDR2 SASEGT, per germline. This CDR3 comprises 16 residues. The ends lost 4 bases at V and 6 bases at J; junction bases unmatched: 11. The CDR3 DNA follows: TGTGCCAGCAGTGCTGGACGGGAGGGTAGTAGCAATGAGCAGTTCTTC. This gives the protein CASSAGREGSSNEQFF.

V gene TRBV28 combines with J gene TRBJ1-5; the D gene is possibly TRBD1 (6 bases). Germline assignment: CDR1 MDHEN and CDR2 SYDVKM. CDR3 size: 14 residues. Trimming took off 6 bases at V and 6 bases at J, with 15 bases between the two ends. CDR3 bases: TGTGCCAGCAGCACAAACAGGGATGCTCAGCCCCAGCATTTT. It yields the protein CASSTNRDAQPQHF.

The genes are TRBV11-2 and TRBJ2-1, with D unresolved. The CDR3 length is 14 residues. Trimming left V 5 bases short and J 0 bases short, with 8 bases between. Germline V CDR1 and CDR2: SGHAT, FQNNGV. CDR3 protein: CASSIVLSYNEQFF. CDR3 nucleotides: TGTGCCAGCAGCATAGTACTCTCCTACAATGAGCAGTTCTTC. Drawing the rest from reference TRBV11-2 and TRBJ2-1, the complete variable domain is EAGVAQSPRYKIIEKRQSVAFWCNPISGHATLYWYQQILGQGPKLLIQFQNNGVVDDSQLPKDRFSAERLKGVDSTLKIQPAKLEDSAVYLCASSIVLSYNEQFFGPGTRLTVL.

The CDR3 loop is CASSLLGQTYEQYV. CDR3 DNA: TGTGCCAGCAGTCTATTGGGACAGACCTACGAGCAGTACGTC. The chain uses TRBV2 and TRBJ2-7; 7 nucleotides align to TRBD1. The V gene end was trimmed by 5 bases and the J gene end by 2 bases; junction bases not matched to a gene: 6. Germline V gene lookup returns CDR1 SNHLY and CDR2 FYNNEI. The CDR3 consists of 14 residues.

The chain recombines TRBV13 with TRBJ2-1, with 7 positions matching TRBD1. This CDR3 spans 15 amino acids. Trimming removed 5 bases from V and 7 bases from J; junction bases left unmatched: 11. Germline CDR1 is PRHDT and CDR2 is FYEKMQ (reference sequence). CDR3 loop: CASSDSKTGNNEQFF. The CDR3 DNA reads as TGTGCCAGCAGCGATTCCAAGACAGGGAATAATGAGCAGTTCTTC.

There are a few counts of this clone. V is TRBV2 and J is TRBJ2-1; D call uncertain. Germline V gives CDR1 SNHLY, CDR2 FYNNEI. CDR3 length: 15 residues. Trimming shortened V by 3 bases and J by 4 bases, and 13 bases separated the two germline ends. The DNA for the CDR3 is TGTGCCAGCAGTGACCCATTGTCGGTTTACAATGAGCAGTTCTTC. It specifies CASSDPLSVYNEQFF.

The chain uses TRBV5-1 and TRBJ2-3; no clear D gene. Germline CDR1 SGHRS, CDR2 YFSETQ. The ends were cut back, 6 bases at V and 4 bases at J, with 6 bases in the middle. The CDR3 is 11 amino acids. CDR3 in DNA: TGCGCCAGCAAATCCTCAGATACGCAGTATTTT. Protein sequence: CASKSSDTQYF.

The chain is built from TRBV27 and TRBJ2-1; D is perhaps TRBD1 (5 bases). This CDR3 region has 17 residues. Germline V gene data show CDR1 as MNHEY and CDR2 as SMNVEV (reference sequence). V lost 7 bases and J lost 8, with 27 bases in between. CDR3 DNA: TGTGCCAGCACCTCAAACGAAGGGGTGCCCGCCGGGCATGAGCAGTTCTTC. Its translation: CASTSNEGVPAGHEQFF.

The chain combines TRBV28 with TRBJ1-6; possible D gene TRBD1, 6 bases. V was pared by 5 bases and J by 5 bases, with 10 bases between. Germline assignment: CDR1 MDHEN and CDR2 SYDVKM. The length of the CDR3 is 14 residues. This CDR3 reads CASSPGTHNSPLHF. The CDR3 bases are TGTGCCAGCAGTCCCGGGACACATAATTCACCCCTCCACTTT.

This clone has only a few counts. V and J are TRBV28 and TRBJ2-7; possibly TRBD2 for D (7 bases). The CDR3 consists of 15 residues. Germline values: CDR1 MDHEN, CDR2 SYDVKM. V was shortened by 3 bases and J by 3 bases, with 15 bases between the two germline ends. This chain's CDR3 is CASSFRGARDYEQYF. The CDR3 nucleotides read TGTGCCAGCAGTTTTCGGGGGGCGCGAGACTACGAGCAGTACTTC.